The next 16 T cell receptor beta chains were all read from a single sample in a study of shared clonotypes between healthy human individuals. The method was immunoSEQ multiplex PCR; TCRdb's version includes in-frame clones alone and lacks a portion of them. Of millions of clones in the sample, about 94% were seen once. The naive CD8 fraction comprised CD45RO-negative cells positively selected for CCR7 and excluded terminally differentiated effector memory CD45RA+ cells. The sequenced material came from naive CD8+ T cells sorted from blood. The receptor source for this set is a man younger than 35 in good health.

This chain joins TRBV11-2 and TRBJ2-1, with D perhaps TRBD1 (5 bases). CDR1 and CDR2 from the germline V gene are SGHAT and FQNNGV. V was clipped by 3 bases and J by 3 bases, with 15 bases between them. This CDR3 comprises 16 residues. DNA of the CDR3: TGTGCCAGCAGCTTCGGGCCAAATAGGGGCTACAATGAGCAGTTCTTC. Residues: CASSFGPNRGYNEQFF.

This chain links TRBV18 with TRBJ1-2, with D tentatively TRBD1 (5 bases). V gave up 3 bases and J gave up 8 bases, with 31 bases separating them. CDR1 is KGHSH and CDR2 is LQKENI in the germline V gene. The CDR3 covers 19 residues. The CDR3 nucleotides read TGTGCCAGCTCACCGGACTTACAGGTTCAGCCCCACTCCTTATCCGGCTACACCTTC. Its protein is CASSPDLQVQPHSLSGYTF.

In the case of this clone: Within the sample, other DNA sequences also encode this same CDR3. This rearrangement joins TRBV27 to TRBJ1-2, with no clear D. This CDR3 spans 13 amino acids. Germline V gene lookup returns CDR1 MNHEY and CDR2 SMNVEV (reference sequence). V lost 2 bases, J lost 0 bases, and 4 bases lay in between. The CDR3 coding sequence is TGTGCCAGCAGTTTAAGGCCTAACTATGGCTACACCTTC. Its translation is CASSLRPNYGYTF.

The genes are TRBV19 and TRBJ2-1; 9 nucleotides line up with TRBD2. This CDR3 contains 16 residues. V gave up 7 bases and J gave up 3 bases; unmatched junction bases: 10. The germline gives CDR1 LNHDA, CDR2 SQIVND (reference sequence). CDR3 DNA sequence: TGTGCCAGTAAGACTAGCGGCGGATCCCACTACAATGAGCAGTTCTTC. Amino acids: CASKTSGGSHYNEQFF. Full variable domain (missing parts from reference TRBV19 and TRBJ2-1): DGGITQSPKYLFRKEGQNVTLSCEQNLNHDAMYWYRQDPGQGLRLIYYSQIVNDFQKGDIAEGYSVSREKKESFPLTVTSAQKNPTAFYLCASKTSGGSHYNEQFFGPGTRLTVL.

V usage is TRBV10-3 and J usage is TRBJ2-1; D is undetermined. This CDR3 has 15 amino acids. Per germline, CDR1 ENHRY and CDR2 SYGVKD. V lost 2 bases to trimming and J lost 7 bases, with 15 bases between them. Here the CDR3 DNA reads TGTGCCATCAGTGAGCCGGCGAGTCCTTGGAATGAGCAGTTCTTC. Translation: CAISEPASPWNEQFF.

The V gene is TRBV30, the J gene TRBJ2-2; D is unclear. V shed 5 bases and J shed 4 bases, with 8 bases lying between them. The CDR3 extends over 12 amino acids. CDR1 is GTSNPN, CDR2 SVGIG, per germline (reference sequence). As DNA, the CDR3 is TGTGCCTGGTGGGCCTTCACCGGGGAGCTGTTTTTT. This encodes CAWWAFTGELFF.

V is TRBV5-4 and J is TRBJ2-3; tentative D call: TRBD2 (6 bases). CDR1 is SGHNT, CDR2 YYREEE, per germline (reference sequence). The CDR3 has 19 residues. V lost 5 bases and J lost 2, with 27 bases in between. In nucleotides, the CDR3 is TGTGCCAGCAGACCCGTTGGGGACTCCATCTTAAAACCCACAGATACGCAGTATTTT. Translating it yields CASRPVGDSILKPTDTQYF. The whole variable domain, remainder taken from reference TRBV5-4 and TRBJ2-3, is ETGVTQSPTHLIKTRGQQVTLRCSSQSGHNTVSWYQQALGQGPQFIFQYYREEENGRGNFPPRFSGLQFPNYSSELNVNALELDDSALYLCASRPVGDSILKPTDTQYFGPGTRLTVL.

This CDR3 is CASSYGGPPTGELFF. CDR3 nucleotide sequence: TGTGCCAGCAGTTACGGAGGGCCTCCCACCGGGGAGCTGTTTTTT. The chain carries TRBV6-5 and TRBJ2-2; a possible D gene is TRBD2 (6 bases). This CDR3 is built from 15 residues. Germline-derived CDR1 and CDR2 are MNHEY and SVGAGI. Trimming shortened V by 2 bases and J by 4 bases, and 11 bases separated the two germline ends.

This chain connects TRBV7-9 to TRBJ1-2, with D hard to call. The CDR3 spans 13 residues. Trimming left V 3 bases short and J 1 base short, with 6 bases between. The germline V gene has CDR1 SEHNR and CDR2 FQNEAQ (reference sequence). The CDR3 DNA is TGTGCCAGCAGCTTCCCAAATAACTATGGCTACACCTTC. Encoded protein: CASSFPNNYGYTF.

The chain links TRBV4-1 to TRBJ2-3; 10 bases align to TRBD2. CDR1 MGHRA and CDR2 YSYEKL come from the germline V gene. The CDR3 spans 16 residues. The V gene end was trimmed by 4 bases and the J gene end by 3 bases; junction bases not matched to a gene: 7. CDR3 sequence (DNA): TGCGCCAGCAGCCCTCTAGCGGGAGTGGGGACAGATACGCAGTATTTT. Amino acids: CASSPLAGVGTDTQYF.

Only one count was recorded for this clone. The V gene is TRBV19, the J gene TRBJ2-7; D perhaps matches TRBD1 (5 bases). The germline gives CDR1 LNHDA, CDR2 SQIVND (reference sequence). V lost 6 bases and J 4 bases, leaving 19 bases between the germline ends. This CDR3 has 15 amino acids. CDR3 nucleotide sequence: TGTGCCAGTAGCGCAGGGTATTCGGGCACTTACGAGCAGTACTTC. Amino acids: CASSAGYSGTYEQYF.

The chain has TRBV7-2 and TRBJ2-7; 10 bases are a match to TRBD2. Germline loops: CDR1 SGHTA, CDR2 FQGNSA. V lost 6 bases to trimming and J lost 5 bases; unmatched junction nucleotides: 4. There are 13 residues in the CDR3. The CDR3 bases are TGTGCCAGCAGGATAGCGGGAGGAGACGAGCAGTACTTC. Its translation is CASRIAGGDEQYF.

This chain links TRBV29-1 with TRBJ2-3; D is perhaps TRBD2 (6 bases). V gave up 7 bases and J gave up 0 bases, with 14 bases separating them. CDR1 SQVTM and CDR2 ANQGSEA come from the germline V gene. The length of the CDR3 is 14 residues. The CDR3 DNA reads TGCAGCGCCTCTCCTAGCGAGAGCACAGATACGCAGTATTTT. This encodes CSASPSESTDTQYF.

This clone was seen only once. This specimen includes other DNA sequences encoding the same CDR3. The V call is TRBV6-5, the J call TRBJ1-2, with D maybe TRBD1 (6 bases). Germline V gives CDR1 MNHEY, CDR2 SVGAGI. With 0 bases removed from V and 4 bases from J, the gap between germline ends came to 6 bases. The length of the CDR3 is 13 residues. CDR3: CASSYSTGYGYTF. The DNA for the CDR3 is TGTGCCAGCAGTTACTCGACAGGCTATGGCTACACCTTC.

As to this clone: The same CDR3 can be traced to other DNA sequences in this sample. CDR3 protein: CASSLVGGEETQYF. The CDR3 bases are TGTGCCAGCAGCTTGGTGGGGGGAGAGGAGACCCAGTACTTC. V is TRBV5-4 and J is TRBJ2-5; maybe TRBD2 (6 bases). Trimming shortened V by 0 bases and J by 5 bases, and 11 bases separated the two germline ends. This CDR3 is built from 14 residues. Germline V gene lookup returns CDR1 SGHNT and CDR2 YYREEE (reference sequence).

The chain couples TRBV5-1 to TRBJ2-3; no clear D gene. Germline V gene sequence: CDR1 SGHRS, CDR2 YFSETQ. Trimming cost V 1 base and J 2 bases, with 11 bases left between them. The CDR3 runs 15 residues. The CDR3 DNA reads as TGCGCCAGCAGCTTGAAACCACATGACACAGATACGCAGTATTTT. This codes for CASSLKPHDTDTQYF.